This T cell receptor beta chain was captured in a study of cytomegalovirus exposure and HLA in healthy donors. Of note for this clone: The antigen is undetermined.

Study-level results: A previous analysis found most TCR beta V segments productive roughly 87% or roughly 30% of the time.

Donors showed nominal health when sampled, although they likely had unrecorded immune exposures. It was with 60 Vbeta and 13 Jbeta primers that the PCR ran. Clones were sequenced by immunoSEQ multiplex PCR, and TCRdb holds only the in-frame ones, with some missing. The data contain approximately 85,000 clones, approximately 60% of them singletons. The sequenced material came from PBMCs. The clonotype comes from a woman aged 25 to 39 in good health and CMV-seropositive.

This CDR3 reads CASSNQGGNQPQHF. For the CDR3, the DNA is TGTGCCAGTAGTAACCAGGGGGGAAATCAGCCCCAGCATTTT. The J gene is TRBJ1-5, the V gene TRBV19; 7 nucleotides line up with TRBD1. From germline, CDR1 is LNHDA and CDR2 SQIVND (reference sequence). The CDR3 sequence is 14 residues long. The ends lost 4 bases at V and 4 bases at J; junction bases unmatched: 4.